This TCR beta chain originates from a study of naive and memory T cell subsets. Two oligonucleotides, mixed equimolar, formed the beta constant-region primer covering TRBC1 and TRBC2. The ligated cDNA underwent four PCR rounds using SP2 and nested alpha and beta constant-region primers. Ligation attached a single-stranded oligonucleotide with a 12-nucleotide UMI and the SP2 primer to the cDNA 3' end. One entry per CDR3 protein results from TCRdb running MiXCR on the UMI-ligation and nested PCR reads. In the table there are over 800 distinct CDR3 sequences, 12% to 15% of which are singletons. Relative to its sample, this clonotype is medium-sized. Cells stained for CD3, CD4, CD8, CD45RA, CD27 and viability were sorted into four CD45RA/CD27 subsets. Sorting gates: effector memory CD45RA-CD27-, EMRA CD45RA+CD27-. Trimming left V 0 bases short and J 7 bases short, with 9 bases between. CDR1 GTSNPN and CDR2 SVGIG come from the germline V gene (reference sequence). The CDR3 consists of 12 residues.

V usage is TRBV30 and J usage is TRBJ1-1, with D maybe TRBD1 (6 bases). Sequences were obtained from CD8+ TEMRA cells from blood. Subset reported: effector memory re-expressing CD45RA, CD45RA+ CD27-. The source of this sequence is a human donor in good health. The CDR3 here is CAWSVTGIEAFF. As DNA, the CDR3 is TGTGCCTGGAGTGTAACAGGGATTGAAGCTTTCTTT.